A selection of T cell receptor beta chains follows, all from one sample in a study of blood T cell repertoires in COVID-19. TCRdb keeps only in-frame clones here, not all; method: immunoSEQ multiplex PCR. The sample shows 140,000 or so clones, approximately 80% of them seen only once. The sequenced material came from peripheral blood. The source of these receptors is a man between 65 and 80 years old who had recovered from COVID-19. Each CDR3 is given with its conserved first and last residue. The order of the fields is clone size, V gene, J gene, D gene, CDR3 protein, CDR3 DNA. A D gene is named only where the DNA matches it firmly. Some rows mark clone size as missing; the rest say once, few, many or name a class of expanded clone.

NA	TRBV2	TRBJ1-1	TRBD1	CASSVSQGAVEAFF	TGTGCCAGCAGTGTGTCACAGGGGGCGGTTGAAGCTTTCTTT
once	TRBV29-1	TRBJ2-1	TRBD2	CSVEKEASGGKHYNEQFF	TGCAGCGTTGAGAAAGAAGCTAGCGGAGGGAAACACTACAATGAGCAGTTCTTC
once	TRBV15	TRBJ2-3	TRBD2	CATSRSWASGRSDTQYF	TGTGCCACCAGCAGAAGTTGGGCTAGCGGGAGGTCAGATACGCAGTATTTT
NA	TRBV30	TRBJ2-7	NA	CAWSGGRSTHEQYF	TGTGCCTGGAGTGGGGGCAGGTCGACCCACGAGCAGTACTTC
NA	TRBV2	TRBJ2-1	NA	CASRLTGASSYNEQFF	TGTGCCAGCAGATTAACAGGTGCTAGCTCCTACAATGAGCAGTTCTTC
NA	TRBV5-5	TRBJ2-1	TRBD2	CASSASGRGNEQFF	TGTGCCAGCAGCGCTAGCGGGAGGGGCAATGAGCAGTTCTTC
NA	TRBV3-1/TRBV3-2	TRBJ1-2	NA	CASSQDGAIPVYGYTF	TGTGCCAGCAGCCAAGATGGAGCGATCCCAGTCTATGGCTACACCTTC
NA	TRBV14	TRBJ2-7	TRBD2	CASSQVAGTYEQYF	TGTGCCAGCAGCCAGGTAGCGGGAACCTACGAGCAGTACTTC
NA	TRBV19	TRBJ2-5	NA	CASSIAGGRRGETQYF	TGTGCCAGTAGTATTGCCGGCGGGAGAAGGGGGGAGACCCAGTACTTC
NA	TRBV6-2/TRBV6-3	TRBJ2-7	NA	CASSYGLLSYEQYF	TGTGCCAGCAGTTACGGCCTTTTATCCTACGAGCAGTACTTC
NA	TRBV5-4	TRBJ2-2	TRBD1	CASSLGGTGNTGELFF	TGTGCCAGCAGCTTGGGCGGGACAGGGAACACCGGGGAGCTGTTTTTT
NA	TRBV5-8	TRBJ2-7	NA	CASSLDRHYEQYF	TGTGCCAGCAGCTTGGACAGACACTACGAGCAGTACTTC
NA	TRBV25-1	TRBJ2-5	NA	CASMQDLETQYF	TGTGCCAGCATGCAGGATCTAGAGACCCAGTACTTC
NA	TRBV7-9	TRBJ1-1	TRBD1	CASSGQGLVMNTEAFF	TGTGCCAGCAGCGGACAGGGGCTCGTCATGAACACTGAAGCTTTCTTT
NA	TRBV4-1	TRBJ2-1	TRBD2	CASSHSTSGSYNEQFF	TGCGCCAGCAGCCATTCGACTAGCGGGAGCTACAATGAGCAGTTCTTC
NA	TRBV30	TRBJ2-2	TRBD2	CAWSAFRSGSFTGELFF	TGTGCCTGGAGTGCCTTTAGGAGCGGGAGTTTTACCGGGGAGCTGTTTTTT
NA	TRBV4-1	TRBJ1-5	TRBD1	CASSPGGGVGNQPQHF	TGCGCCAGCAGCCCAGGGGGAGGAGTAGGCAATCAGCCCCAGCATTTT
once	TRBV6-6	TRBJ2-7	TRBD1	CASSRRGQGTYEQYF	TGTGCCAGCAGCCGCCGCGGACAGGGAACCTACGAGCAGTACTTC